A single sample gave rise to the 22 T cell receptor beta chains below, sequenced in a study of cytotoxic CD8 clonotypes in ibrutinib-treated CLL. Measured with immunoSEQ multiplex PCR; TCRdb has only the in-frame clones, and not every one. The sample shows roughly 160,000 clones, less than 85% of them seen only once. The material sequenced was PBMCs, taken after 24 months of ibrutinib treatment. The source is a human donor with chronic lymphocytic leukemia.

This clone was recorded a few times. V gene TRBV6-5 combines with J gene TRBJ1-2, with TRBD1 as a possible D gene (5 bases). The CDR3 covers 11 residues. V lost 10 bases and J lost 3, with 9 bases in between. Germline CDR1 is MNHEY and CDR2 is SVGAGI. The CDR3 here is CATRVDYGYTF. For the CDR3, the DNA is TGTGCCACCAGGGTGGACTATGGCTACACCTTC.

The V gene is TRBV18, the J gene TRBJ1-1, with D maybe TRBD1 (6 bases). The CDR3 sequence is 15 residues long. Germline V lookup: CDR1 KGHSH, CDR2 LQKENI. With 0 bases removed from V and 4 bases from J, the gap between germline ends came to 12 bases. This CDR3 reads CASSPPNGGGTEAFF. Here the CDR3 DNA reads TGTGCCAGCTCACCACCGAACGGGGGCGGCACTGAAGCTTTCTTT.

This clone has at least ten counts. CDR3: CASGPGQEQFF. Here the CDR3 DNA reads TGCGCCAGCGGCCCCGGGCAAGAGCAGTTCTTC. The chain joins TRBV4-1 to TRBJ2-1; D uncertain. This CDR3 comprises 11 residues. Per germline, CDR1 MGHRA and CDR2 YSYEKL. The V end lost 8 bases, the J end lost 10 bases, and 12 bases lay between the germline ends.

V gene TRBV10-2 combines with J gene TRBJ1-1; no reliable D call. The ends were cut back, 7 bases at V and 0 bases at J, with 12 bases in the middle. CDR3 length: 14 amino acids. Germline V gene sequence: CDR1 WSHSY, CDR2 SAAADI. CDR3 nucleotides: TGCGCCAGCACCACGGACGGCTTGAACACTGAAGCTTTCTTT. Amino acid sequence: CASTTDGLNTEAFF.

This rearrangement joins TRBV6-5 to TRBJ2-3; D gene ambiguous. Deletions cut 6 bases from V and 0 bases from J, with 4 bases between. The CDR3 loop spans 12 amino acids. Germline CDR1 is MNHEY and CDR2 is SVGAGI. The CDR3 DNA follows: TGTGCCAGCAGACAGAGCACAGATACGCAGTATTTT. Residues: CASRQSTDTQYF.

The count of this clone is one. The chain recombines TRBV25-1 with TRBJ2-7; D may be TRBD1 or TRBD2 (5 bases each). V was shortened by 6 bases and J by 3 bases, with 21 bases between the two germline ends. The germline V gene has CDR1 MGHDK and CDR2 SYGVNS. CDR3 length equals 16 residues. As DNA, the CDR3 is TGTGCCAGCAGAGCCCCGGGACCTCCTCTCAACTACGAGCAGTACTTC. Translating gives CASRAPGPPLNYEQYF.

This rearrangement joins TRBV5-1 to TRBJ1-1; the match to TRBD1 covers 9 bases. Trimming removed 4 bases from V and 5 bases from J; junction bases left unmatched: 6. Germline CDR1 SGHRS, CDR2 YFSETQ. The CDR3 sequence is 14 residues long. The CDR3, as DNA: TGCGCCAGCAGCGCATCGACAGGGGGTACTGAAGCTTTCTTT. Translated, it gives CASSASTGGTEAFF.

CDR3 bases: TGTGCCAGCAGTTCTGGGGAGAGGGGGTGGACAGATACGCAGTATTTT. The encoded protein is CASSSGERGWTDTQYF. The V and J genes are TRBV27 and TRBJ2-3; possibly TRBD1 for D (6 bases). The CDR3 extends over 16 amino acids. Per the germline V gene, CDR1 is MNHEY and CDR2 is SMNVEV (reference sequence). The V end lost 4 bases, the J end lost 3 bases, and 17 bases lay between the germline ends.

CDR3 amino acids: CASSASGGHYGYTF. The CDR3 nucleotides read TGTGCCAGCAGTGCTAGCGGGGGACACTATGGCTACACCTTC. This chain uses TRBV25-1 with TRBJ1-2; D might be TRBD1 (5 bases). Trimming shortened V by 4 bases and J by 3 bases, and 12 bases separated the two germline ends. The germline V gene encodes CDR1 MGHDK and CDR2 SYGVNS. This CDR3 spans 14 amino acids.

This chain connects TRBV18 to TRBJ2-6; no definite D call. From germline, CDR1 is KGHSH and CDR2 LQKENI. The germline V and J ends were trimmed by 1 base and 2 bases, with 9 bases remaining between them. The CDR3 spans 16 residues. CDR3: CASSPLPGPGANVLTF. For the CDR3, the DNA is TGTGCCAGCTCACCACTGCCGGGTCCTGGGGCCAACGTCCTGACTTTC.

This clone was found a few times. The rearrangement uses TRBV28 and TRBJ1-4; unclear D gene. Between the trimmed V and J ends, which lost 7 bases and 7 bases, there was a span of 7 bases. The CDR3 length is 11 residues. Per the germline V gene, CDR1 is MDHEN and CDR2 is SYDVKM. This CDR3 is CASTPGEKLFF. The CDR3 region has the DNA TGTGCCAGCACCCCAGGTGAAAAACTGTTTTTT.

The J gene is TRBJ1-2, the V gene TRBV6-5; D gene uncertain. This CDR3 is built from 13 residues. Trimming shortened V by 8 bases and J by 7 bases, and 17 bases separated the two germline ends. The germline V gene has CDR1 MNHEY and CDR2 SVGAGI. In nucleotides, the CDR3 is TGTGCCAGCCACCCCTGGGAGACCGGTGGCTACACCTTC. It translates to CASHPWETGGYTF.

The chain employs TRBV15 and TRBJ1-4, with unresolved D. CDR1 is LNHNV, CDR2 YYDKDF, per germline (reference sequence). V was cut by 3 bases and J by 4 bases, with 6 bases left in between. The CDR3 consists of 13 residues. The chain's CDR3 is CATSSGLNEKLFF. CDR3 in DNA: TGTGCCACCAGCAGCGGACTTAATGAAAAACTGTTTTTT.

This rearrangement joins TRBV5-1 to TRBJ2-7, with D tentatively TRBD1 (6 bases). The CDR3 spans 13 residues. The germline V gene encodes CDR1 SGHRS and CDR2 YFSETQ. Trimming shortened V by 4 bases and J by 6 bases, and 14 bases separated the two germline ends. The CDR3 loop reads CASSPTGGSEQYF. The CDR3 region has the DNA TGCGCCAGCAGCCCGACAGGTGGTAGCGAGCAGTACTTC.

The count of this clone is one. The rearrangement links TRBV5-1 to TRBJ1-1; no clear D. Trimming left V 5 bases short and J 5 bases short, with 19 bases between. Germline CDR1 and CDR2: SGHRS and YFSETQ. The CDR3 totals 15 residues. The CDR3 coding sequence is TGCGCCAGCAGGGAGTTTCAGGTCTCGGGGACTGAAGCTTTCTTT. Its protein product is CASREFQVSGTEAFF.

The gene calls are TRBV4-2 and TRBJ2-5, with D perhaps TRBD2 (5 bases). This CDR3 has 15 amino acids. Germline assignment: CDR1 LGHNA and CDR2 YNFKEQ. The ends were cut back, 4 bases at V and 2 bases at J, with 14 bases in the middle. CDR3 loop: CASSLSGDLQETQYF. In nucleotides, the CDR3 is TGTGCCAGCAGCCTAAGCGGTGATCTTCAAGAGACCCAGTACTTC.

The V call is TRBV6-5, the J call TRBJ1-5, with a possible D match to TRBD1 (5 bases). CDR3 length: 14 amino acids. With 2 bases removed from V and 6 bases from J, the gap between germline ends came to 11 bases. The germline V gene has CDR1 MNHEY and CDR2 SVGAGI. CDR3 bases: TGTGCCAGCAGTTACACCTCGGGGGGTCAGCCCCAGCATTTT. Its translation is CASSYTSGGQPQHF.

This chain joins TRBV19 and TRBJ1-3; D ambiguous. Germline CDR1 and CDR2: LNHDA and SQIVND (reference sequence). V dropped 6 bases and J dropped 0 bases, with 12 bases sitting between them. There are 15 residues in the CDR3. The CDR3 region has the DNA TGTGCCAGTAGAGTCCTTGTGAACTCTGGAAACACCATATATTTT. Protein: CASRVLVNSGNTIYF.

The gene calls are TRBV6-5 and TRBJ2-3; 7 bases line up with TRBD2. Germline lookup yields CDR1 MNHEY and CDR2 SVGAGI. V shed 5 bases and J 2 bases; nucleotides not matched to a gene: 4. The CDR3 consists of 14 residues. The CDR3 reads CASSLGGYTDTQYF. The CDR3 region has the DNA TGTGCCAGCAGTCTGGGGGGGTACACAGATACGCAGTATTTT.

In this sample, this clone turned up once. This CDR3 is CASGGAGGKKTQYF. The CDR3 region has the DNA TGTGCCAGCGGAGGCGCAGGAGGAAAAAAGACCCAGTACTTC. The chain is built from TRBV27 and TRBJ2-5, with D tentatively TRBD2 (5 bases). The length of the CDR3 is 14 residues. CDR1 and CDR2 from the germline V gene are MNHEY and SMNVEV (reference sequence). The germline V and J ends were trimmed by 8 bases and 6 bases, with 19 bases remaining between them.

This chain joins TRBV30 and TRBJ2-6; 14 bases map to TRBD2. The V segment lost 0 bases and the J segment 1 base; nucleotides outside the gene matches: 5. Germline CDR1 is GTSNPN and CDR2 is SVGIG (reference sequence). This CDR3 comprises 19 residues. The CDR3 nucleotides are TGTGCCTGGAGTGTATGGGGACTAGCGGGAGCTTCTGGGGCCAACGTCCTGACTTTC. This codes for CAWSVWGLAGASGANVLTF.

The chain combines TRBV28 with TRBJ1-5, with D perhaps TRBD1 (6 bases). CDR1 is MDHEN and CDR2 is SYDVKM in the germline V gene. Trimming cost V 8 bases and J 6 bases, with 17 bases left between them. The CDR3 spans 14 residues. This CDR3 is CASRGGTLGQPQHF. DNA for the CDR3: TGTGCCAGCCGGGGGGGGACATTGGGTCAGCCCCAGCATTTT.